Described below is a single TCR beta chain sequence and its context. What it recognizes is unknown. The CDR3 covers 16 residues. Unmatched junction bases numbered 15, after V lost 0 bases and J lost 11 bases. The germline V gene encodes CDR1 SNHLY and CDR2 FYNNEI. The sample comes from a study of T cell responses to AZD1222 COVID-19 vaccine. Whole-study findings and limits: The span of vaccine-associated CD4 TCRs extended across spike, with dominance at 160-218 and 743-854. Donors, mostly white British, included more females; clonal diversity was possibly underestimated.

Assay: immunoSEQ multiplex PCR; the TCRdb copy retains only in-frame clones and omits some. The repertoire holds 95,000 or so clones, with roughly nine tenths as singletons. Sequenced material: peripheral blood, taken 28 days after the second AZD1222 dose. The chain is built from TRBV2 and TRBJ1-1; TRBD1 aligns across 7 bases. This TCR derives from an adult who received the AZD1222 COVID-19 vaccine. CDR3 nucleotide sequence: TGTGCCAGCAGTGAAGCAGGGACAGCCGGAGCGTCGAGGGCTTTCTTT. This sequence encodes CASSEAGTAGASRAFF.